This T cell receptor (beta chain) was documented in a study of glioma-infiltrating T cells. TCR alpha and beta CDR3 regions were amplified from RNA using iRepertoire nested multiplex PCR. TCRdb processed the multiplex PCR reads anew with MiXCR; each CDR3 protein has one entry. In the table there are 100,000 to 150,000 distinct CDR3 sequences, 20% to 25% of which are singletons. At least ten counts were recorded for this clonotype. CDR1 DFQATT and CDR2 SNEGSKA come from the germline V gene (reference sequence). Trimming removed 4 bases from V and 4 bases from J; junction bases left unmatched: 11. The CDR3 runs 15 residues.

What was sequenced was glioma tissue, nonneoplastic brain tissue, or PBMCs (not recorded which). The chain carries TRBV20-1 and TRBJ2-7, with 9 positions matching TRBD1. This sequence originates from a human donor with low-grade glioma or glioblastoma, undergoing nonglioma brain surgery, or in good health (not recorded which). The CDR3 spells CSANPGQGQTYEQYF. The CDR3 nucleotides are TGCAGTGCTAACCCGGGACAGGGACAAACTTACGAGCAGTACTTC.